The rows below give T cell receptor beta chains drawn from one sample of a study of shared clonotypes between healthy human individuals. Only in-frame clones appear in the TCRdb table, and some are missing; sequencing was by immunoSEQ multiplex PCR. The sample carries 2 million to 2.5 million clones, just under 95% recorded once. What was sequenced was naive CD8+ T cells sorted from blood. The receptors derive from a man aged 18 to 35 in good health. Both conserved end residues are part of each CDR3. A D gene is named only where the DNA matches it firmly. Part of the rows lack a size; the others show once, few, many or a class for expanded clones.

TRBJ1-6 | - | - | TRBV7-2 | CASTLRESSYNSPLHF | TGTGCCAGCACCTTAAGGGAGAGCTCCTATAATTCACCCCTCCACTTT
TRBJ2-5 | - | TRBD2 | TRBV7-8 | CASNLSGGDETQYF | TGTGCCAGCAACCTTAGCGGGGGGGACGAGACCCAGTACTTC
TRBJ1-6 | - | - | TRBV4-1 | CASSQDLFSPLHF | TGCGCCAGCAGCCAAGATCTTTTCTCACCCCTCCACTTT
TRBJ2-3 | - | TRBD2 | TRBV4-1 | CASSLGLADTDTQYF | TGCGCCAGCAGCCTGGGACTAGCGGACACAGATACGCAGTATTTT
TRBJ2-7 | once | - | TRBV28 | CATAEQLAYEQYF | TGTGCCACCGCCGAGCAACTAGCCTACGAGCAGTACTTC
TRBJ1-3 | - | - | TRBV9 | CASSGRPQPGNTIYF | TGTGCCAGCAGCGGACGGCCGCAGCCTGGAAACACCATATATTTT
TRBJ2-5 | - | TRBD2 | TRBV9 | CASSVEDSGEQETQYF | TGTGCCAGCAGCGTAGAGGATAGCGGGGAGCAAGAGACCCAGTACTTC
TRBJ2-2 | - | - | TRBV4-1 | CASRGTELTGELFF | TGCGCCAGCCGGGGGACAGAGCTCACCGGGGAGCTGTTTTTT
TRBJ1-2 | - | TRBD1 | TRBV27 | CASSLGHTGANYGYTF | TGTGCCAGCAGTTTGGGCCATACAGGGGCGAACTATGGCTACACCTTC
TRBJ1-4 | - | - | TRBV5-6 | CASSLLLSGPSVQLFF | TGTGCCAGCAGCTTACTCTTGTCCGGACCTAGTGTTCAACTGTTTTTT
TRBJ2-2 | - | - | TRBV7-9 | CASSLGATGELFF | TGTGCCAGCAGCTTAGGAGCCACCGGGGAGCTGTTTTTT
TRBJ1-4 | - | - | TRBV13 | CASSLGGARDPNEKLFF | TGTGCCAGCAGCTTAGGGGGGGCCCGGGACCCCAATGAAAAACTGTTTTTT
TRBJ2-7 | - | - | TRBV5-5 | CASSLAIADTYEQYF | TGTGCCAGCAGCTTGGCGATAGCGGACACCTACGAGCAGTACTTC
TRBJ2-2 | once | - | TRBV27 | CASTTTGELFF | TGTGCCAGCACCACCACCGGGGAGCTGTTTTTT
TRBJ2-5 | - | - | TRBV7-9 | CASSAPIGIQETQYF | TGTGCCAGCAGCGCCCCAATTGGGATCCAAGAGACCCAGTACTTC
TRBJ1-2 | - | - | TRBV15 | CATSPPVGVVNYGYTF | TGTGCCACCAGCCCCCCGGTGGGGGTGGTTAACTATGGCTACACCTTC
TRBJ2-1 | once | TRBD2 | TRBV29-1 | CSAHQLASGHNEQFF | TGCAGCGCCCACCAGCTGGCTAGCGGTCACAATGAGCAGTTCTTC
TRBJ2-2 | once | - | TRBV7-9 | CASSLAETGELFF | TGTGCCAGCAGCTTAGCCGAGACCGGGGAGCTGTTTTTT
TRBJ1-1 | - | - | TRBV20-1 | CSASVGPEAFF | TGCAGTGCTAGTGTGGGGCCTGAAGCTTTCTTT
TRBJ2-2 | once | - | TRBV30 | CAWSVTGGELFF | TGTGCCTGGAGTGTAACGGGCGGGGAGCTGTTTTTT
TRBJ2-2 | - | TRBD2 | TRBV6-6 | CASSFGTSGWNGELFF | TGTGCCAGCAGTTTCGGGACTAGCGGGTGGAACGGGGAGCTGTTTTTT
TRBJ1-3 | once | - | TRBV5-6 | CASSSMGGDGNTIYF | TGTGCCAGCAGCTCGATGGGGGGCGACGGGAACACCATATATTTT
TRBJ2-1 | - | - | TRBV7-9 | CAGGFGYNEQFF | TGTGCCGGGGGGTTCGGGTACAATGAGCAGTTCTTC
TRBJ2-7 | - | - | TRBV19 | CASSTRPGTSGLYEQYF | TGTGCCAGTAGTACCCGACCCGGGACTTCGGGGCTCTACGAGCAGTACTTC
TRBJ2-7 | - | TRBD2 | TRBV7-6 | CASSLATSDEQYF | TGTGCCAGCAGCTTAGCAACTAGCGACGAGCAGTACTTC
TRBJ2-5 | - | TRBD1 | TRBV18 | CASSPPGIAGGQETQYF | TGTGCCAGCTCACCACCGGGGATAGCAGGGGGCCAAGAGACCCAGTACTTC
TRBJ2-7 | - | - | TRBV7-6 | CASSPRRGDPSYEQYF | TGTGCCAGCAGCCCCCGCAGGGGGGACCCCTCCTACGAGCAGTACTTC
TRBJ2-3 | - | TRBD2 | TRBV27 | CASSVTSGSPDTQYF | TGTGCCAGCAGTGTGACTAGCGGGAGCCCAGATACGCAGTATTTT
TRBJ2-5 | - | TRBD1 | TRBV12-5 | CASGDRTGLGETQYF | TGTGCTAGTGGGGATAGGACAGGCCTCGGGGAGACCCAGTACTTC
TRBJ1-5 | few | - | TRBV15 | CATSSLDSNQPQHF | TGTGCCACGAGCAGTTTGGATAGCAATCAGCCCCAGCATTTT
TRBJ1-6 | - | - | TRBV27 | CASSIEGGNGGSPLHF | TGTGCCAGCTCCATTGAAGGGGGGAATGGTGGGTCACCCCTCCACTTT
TRBJ1-3 | - | - | TRBV5-3 | CARSFPPSGNTIYF | TGTGCCAGAAGTTTTCCACCCTCTGGAAACACCATATATTTT
TRBJ2-5 | - | TRBD2 | TRBV27 | CASSLSGRSFKLAGFQETQYF | TGTGCCAGCAGTTTATCGGGGAGGTCTTTCAAACTAGCGGGCTTTCAAGAGACCCAGTACTTC
TRBJ2-5 | - | - | TRBV25-1 | CASGSGGTQYF | TGTGCCAGTGGCTCCGGAGGGACCCAGTACTTC
TRBJ1-1 | - | - | TRBV6-1 | CASSDVIWRKENWNTEAFF | TGTGCCAGCAGTGACGTGATCTGGCGAAAGGAGAATTGGAACACTGAAGCTTTCTTT
TRBJ2-1 | once | TRBD2 | TRBV11-2 | CASSFGTSGSNEQFF | TGTGCCAGCAGCTTCGGGACTAGCGGGAGTAATGAGCAGTTCTTC
TRBJ1-6 | - | - | TRBV7-9 | CASSSSTKDSSYNSPLHF | TGTGCCAGCAGCTCGTCCACGAAGGACAGCTCCTATAATTCACCCCTCCACTTT
TRBJ1-3 | - | - | TRBV4-1 | CASSQQGGNTIYF | TGCGCCAGCAGCCAGCAAGGGGGAAACACCATATATTTT
TRBJ1-5 | - | - | TRBV5-6 | CASSRGGEQPQHF | TGTGCCAGCAGCCGCGGTGGGGAACAGCCCCAGCATTTT
TRBJ2-7 | - | TRBD2 | TRBV14 | CASSPFDPSGKGEQYF | TGTGCCAGCAGCCCATTCGATCCTAGCGGGAAGGGGGAGCAGTACTTC
TRBJ1-1 | - | - | TRBV9 | CASSDSTVAEAFF | TGTGCCAGCAGCGATTCGACGGTAGCTGAAGCTTTCTTT
TRBJ1-1 | - | - | TRBV13 | CASNLAQRATEAFF | TGTGCCAGCAACTTAGCTCAACGGGCAACTGAAGCTTTCTTT
TRBJ2-7 | - | TRBD1 | TRBV30 | CAWSPTGTESYEQYF | TGTGCCTGGAGTCCTACCGGGACAGAGAGCTACGAGCAGTACTTC
TRBJ2-2 | once | - | TRBV28 | CASSLFQRLERSTGELFF | TGTGCCAGCAGTTTGTTTCAGCGGCTGGAGCGGAGCACCGGGGAGCTGTTTTTT
TRBJ2-3 | - | TRBD1 | TRBV6-1 | CASSGPGQGATDTQYF | TGTGCCAGCAGTGGCCCGGGACAGGGGGCCACAGATACGCAGTATTTT
TRBJ2-7 | - | TRBD1 | TRBV27 | CASSYRGLGYEQYF | TGTGCCAGCAGTTACAGGGGTCTGGGCTACGAGCAGTACTTC
TRBJ2-1 | - | - | TRBV9 | CASSGGSYNEQFF | TGTGCCAGCAGCGGGGGCTCCTACAATGAGCAGTTCTTC
TRBJ2-7 | - | TRBD2 | TRBV11-3 | CASSPGTTSEQYF | TGTGCCAGCAGCCCCGGGACTACGTCCGAGCAGTACTTC